The 3 T cell receptor beta chains below come from one sample, sequenced in a study of human T cells and chemical hapten exposure (dated by TCRdb to the early 2020s). Taken with the paper, the label for time point translates to: pre-sensitization, week 0. The treatment or condition label on this specimen signifies: therapeutic diphenylcyclopropenone sensitization with weekly scalp DPC. Library preparation employed RACE. TCRdb names NextSeq 500 as the instrument used. TCRdb itself trimmed the public reads at Q25 with fastp, ran MiXCR and retained productive beta chains. Rows merge per CDR3 protein into single entries with the most common DNA and genes. Counted in this sample were about 290,000 distinct CDR3 sequences; roughly 7.4% of them appeared once. The ten largest clones represent roughly 1.2% of the sample. The source was whole blood, collected in connection with sensitization to the hapten diphenylcyclopropenone (DPC). The source is a man aged 18 to 30 with alopecia areata. Some clones in this sample may be carry-over from other donors' samples.

V and J are TRBV5-1 and TRBJ2-3; no reliable D call. V lost 2 bases and J lost 11, with 21 bases in between. The CDR3 consists of 15 residues. Germline V CDR1 and CDR2: SGHRS, YFSETQ. The CDR3 coding sequence is TGCGCCAGCAGCTTCGCCTCGAGTAACAGATACGGGCAGTATTTT. Amino acid sequence: CASSFASSNRYGQYF.

This clonotype was counted many times. V gene TRBV5-6 combines with J gene TRBJ2-2; D possibly corresponds to TRBD1 (5 bases). Germline-derived CDR1 and CDR2 are SGHDT and YYEEEE. Between the trimmed V and J ends, which lost 0 bases and 4 bases, there was a span of 13 bases. CDR3 length: 16 amino acids. In DNA form, the CDR3 reads TGTGCCAGCAGCTTGGTGGGGCAGGGCGGCACCGGGGAGCTGTTTTTT. Amino acids: CASSLVGQGGTGELFF.

The rearrangement links TRBV6-5 to TRBJ2-5, with 9 bases matching TRBD1. The CDR3 contains 15 residues. CDR1 is MNHEY and CDR2 is SVGAGI in the germline V gene. V was clipped by 6 bases and J by 5 bases; unmatched bases: 10. The CDR3 bases are TGTGCCAGCAGCTTGGGACAGGGTAAAAGGGAGACCCAGTACTTC. Its translation: CASSLGQGKRETQYF.